These T cell receptor beta chains were read from a single sample in a study of blood T cell repertoires in COVID-19. The assay was immunoSEQ multiplex PCR, and TCRdb's table has in-frame clones only and misses some. The sample gives 200,000 to 250,000 clones, 70% to 85% of which show up once; approximately 8% is in the top ten. Specimen: peripheral blood. The receptors were sampled from a woman at least 80 years old with COVID-19, enrolled during active disease. Both conserved end residues are part of each CDR3. D genes are given only for firm matches. Clone size, where shown, is once, few, many, or a class for clones that have expanded.

cdr3_aa,cdr3_nt,clone_size,v_call,d_call,j_call
CSAEEAFF,TGCAGCGCCGAGGAAGCTTTCTTT,few,TRBV29-1,NA,TRBJ1-1
CASSLWRSSYTF,TGTGCCAGCAGTTTATGGCGGAGCAGCTACACCTTC,NA,TRBV12-3/TRBV12-4,NA,TRBJ1-2
CASRSESTDTQYF,TGCGCCAGCAGAAGCGAGTCCACAGATACGCAGTATTTT,NA,TRBV5-1,NA,TRBJ2-3
CASLDRMNTEAFF,TGTGCCAGCCTGGACAGGATGAACACTGAAGCTTTCTTT,NA,TRBV6-5,TRBD1,TRBJ1-1
CASSPLSEILDGYTF,TGTGCCAGCTCACCACTTAGCGAAATCCTAGACGGCTACACCTTC,NA,TRBV18,NA,TRBJ1-2
CASSASGNTGELFF,TGTGCCAGCAGCGCTAGCGGGAACACCGGGGAGCTGTTTTTT,NA,TRBV9,TRBD2,TRBJ2-2
CASSRQGQETQYF,TGTGCCAGTAGTAGACAGGGCCAAGAGACCCAGTACTTC,once,TRBV19,TRBD1,TRBJ2-5
CASSLALAGSDEQFF,TGCGCCAGCAGCTTGGCTCTAGCGGGATCTGATGAGCAGTTCTTC,NA,TRBV5-1,TRBD2,TRBJ2-1
CASSPLGHLYTEAFF,TGTGCCAGCAGCCCACTTGGACACCTCTACACTGAAGCTTTCTTT,NA,TRBV14,NA,TRBJ1-1
CASSQEGGGDQPQHF,TGCGCCAGCAGCCAAGAAGGCGGCGGGGATCAGCCCCAGCATTTT,NA,TRBV4-1,NA,TRBJ1-5
CASSIRQGIFEKLFF,TGTGCCAGCAGCATACGACAGGGAATTTTCGAAAAACTGTTTTTT,NA,TRBV13,TRBD1,TRBJ1-4
CASSPDRGTGELFF,TGCGCCAGCAGCCCCGACAGGGGAACCGGGGAGCTGTTTTTT,NA,TRBV5-1,TRBD1,TRBJ2-2
CATSDPTGDDGYTF,TGTGCCACCAGTGACCCGACAGGGGATGATGGCTACACCTTC,NA,TRBV24-1,TRBD1,TRBJ1-2
CASSPRRGEGSPLHF,TGTGCCAGCAGCCCTAGACGAGGGGAGGGTTCACCCCTCCACTTT,NA,TRBV5-4,NA,TRBJ1-6
CASSPRVSGNTIYF,TGTGCCAGCAGCCCCAGGGTGTCTGGAAACACCATATATTTT,NA,TRBV7-8,NA,TRBJ1-3
CASSPIEGAGYTF,TGTGCCAGCAGTCCGATAGAGGGGGCAGGCTACACCTTC,once,TRBV6-5,TRBD1,TRBJ1-2
CASSPTQVGTQYF,TGTGCCAGCAGCCCGACCCAGGTCGGGACCCAGTACTTC,NA,TRBV2,NA,TRBJ2-5
CASSLGTSIGQETQYF,TGCGCCAGCAGCTTAGGGACTAGCATTGGTCAAGAGACCCAGTACTTC,NA,TRBV5-1,TRBD2,TRBJ2-5
CASSSTSGQETQYF,TGTGCCAGCAGTTCAACTAGCGGCCAAGAGACCCAGTACTTC,NA,TRBV6-2/TRBV6-3,TRBD2,TRBJ2-5
CASSVDRGSFGYTF,TGTGCCAGCAGCGTAGATCGGGGGTCCTTTGGCTACACCTTC,NA,TRBV9,NA,TRBJ1-2
CASSHTGTMSSYEQYF,TGTGCCAGCAGCCATACCGGGACAATGAGCTCCTACGAGCAGTACTTC,NA,TRBV3-1/TRBV3-2,NA,TRBJ2-7
CASSPSGNEQFF,TGTGCCAGCAGCCCTTCCGGCAATGAGCAGTTCTTC,few,TRBV3-1/TRBV3-2,NA,TRBJ2-1
CASRAVNTEAFF,TGTGCCAGCAGGGCAGTGAACACTGAAGCTTTCTTT,NA,TRBV3-1/TRBV3-2,NA,TRBJ1-1
CASSQTGGRQPQHF,TGTGCCAGCAGCCAGACAGGGGGCCGACAGCCCCAGCATTTT,NA,TRBV7-3,TRBD1,TRBJ1-5
CASSPGTGGYEQYF,TGTGCCAGCTCACCCGGGACAGGGGGCTACGAGCAGTACTTC,NA,TRBV18,TRBD1,TRBJ2-7
CASSEGTIQETQYF,TGCGCCAGCAGCGAAGGGACTATTCAAGAGACCCAGTACTTC,NA,TRBV4-1,TRBD2,TRBJ2-5
CASSPGGRDQQYF,TGTGCCAGCAGTCCCGGGGGGCGGGACCAGCAGTACTTC,few,TRBV6-5,NA,TRBJ2-7
CASSRGGGGYTF,TGTGCCAGCTCCCGTGGGGGGGGCGGCTACACCTTC,NA,TRBV3-1/TRBV3-2,NA,TRBJ1-2
CASSITSEGHLFF,TGTGCCAGTAGTATCACCAGCGAGGGACACCTGTTTTTT,NA,TRBV19,NA,TRBJ1-4
CASGKGGYGYTF,TGTGCCAGCGGAAAAGGGGGCTATGGCTACACCTTC,NA,TRBV6-5,NA,TRBJ1-2
CASRQVNQPQHF,TGTGCCAGCAGACAGGTCAATCAGCCCCAGCATTTT,few,TRBV12-3/TRBV12-4,NA,TRBJ1-5
CASSMALLAKNIQYF,TGTGCCAGTAGTATGGCCCTCCTAGCCAAAAACATTCAGTACTTC,NA,TRBV19,NA,TRBJ2-4
CASSEIKDRISYEQYF,TGTGCCAGCAGTGAAATTAAAGACAGGATTAGCTACGAGCAGTACTTC,NA,TRBV6-1,NA,TRBJ2-7
CASSPSGHEAKNIQYF,TGTGCCAGCAGCCCCTCGGGACATGAAGCCAAAAACATTCAGTACTTC,once,TRBV11-2,NA,TRBJ2-4
CAGRQLYGDTQYF,TGTGCCGGCAGGCAGCTATACGGGGATACGCAGTATTTT,NA,TRBV2,NA,TRBJ2-3
CASSKAGNNEQFF,TGTGCCAGCAGTAAAGCCGGGAACAATGAGCAGTTCTTC,NA,TRBV12-3/TRBV12-4,NA,TRBJ2-1
CSVEQGYNEQFF,TGCAGCGTTGAACAGGGATACAATGAGCAGTTCTTC,NA,TRBV29-1,NA,TRBJ2-1
CASGRQPGELFF,TGTGCCAGCGGGAGACAACCCGGGGAGCTGTTTTTT,NA,TRBV28,NA,TRBJ2-2
CASSLGAGNEKLFF,TGTGCCAGCAGCTTGGGTGCAGGGAATGAAAAACTGTTTTTT,NA,TRBV5-5,NA,TRBJ1-4
CASSQVTANSPLHF,TGCGCCAGCAGCCAAGTGACAGCGAATTCACCCCTCCACTTT,NA,TRBV4-1,NA,TRBJ1-6
CASSSSPATGGRETQYF,TGCGCCAGCAGCTCGTCCCCGGCAACAGGGGGCCGGGAGACCCAGTACTTC,NA,TRBV5-1,TRBD1,TRBJ2-5
CASSRDMPNYGYTF,TGTGCCAGCAGCCGTGACATGCCAAACTATGGCTACACCTTC,NA,TRBV5-4,NA,TRBJ1-2
CASSQGLARGTDTQYF,TGTGCCAGCAGCCAAGGACTAGCGAGAGGCACAGATACGCAGTATTTT,NA,TRBV3-1/TRBV3-2,TRBD2,TRBJ2-3
CASTPWTGVGTEAFF,TGCGCCAGCACGCCCTGGACAGGGGTTGGCACTGAAGCTTTCTTT,NA,TRBV5-1,TRBD1,TRBJ1-1
CASSPQGLVGVGSADTQYF,TGTGCCAGCAGCCCCCAGGGCCTGGTGGGTGTGGGATCTGCAGATACGCAGTATTTT,once,TRBV5-4,NA,TRBJ2-3
CASSPRALYGYTF,TGTGCCAGCAGCCCGCGGGCCCTCTATGGCTACACCTTC,NA,TRBV3-1/TRBV3-2,NA,TRBJ1-2
CASSGTGYGYTF,TGTGCCAGCAGCGGGACAGGCTATGGCTACACCTTC,NA,TRBV28,TRBD1,TRBJ1-2
CASSLDPGSQETQYF,TGCGCCAGCAGCTTGGACCCCGGTTCCCAAGAGACCCAGTACTTC,NA,TRBV5-1,NA,TRBJ2-5
CASSVGGSGGNTIYF,TGTGCCAGCAGCGTAGGAGGTTCAGGAGGGAACACCATATATTTT,NA,TRBV9,NA,TRBJ1-3
CASSFTGNGYTF,TGCGCCAGCAGCTTTACAGGGAATGGCTACACCTTC,few,TRBV5-1,NA,TRBJ1-2
CASWDFGEINQPQHF,TGTGCCAGCTGGGACTTCGGGGAGATTAATCAGCCCCAGCATTTT,NA,TRBV6-6,NA,TRBJ1-5
CASSPEGNQPQHF,TGCGCCAGCAGCCCGGAGGGGAATCAGCCCCAGCATTTT,NA,TRBV5-1,NA,TRBJ1-5
CASSPDPPSGRASEQFF,TGTGCCAGCAGTCCTGATCCTCCTAGCGGGAGGGCCTCTGAGCAGTTCTTC,NA,TRBV28,TRBD2,TRBJ2-1